This T cell receptor (beta chain) was captured by sequencing in a study of blood T cell repertoires in COVID-19. Study-level information: The study drew acute and convalescent COVID-19 samples from the United States, Italy and Spain. Nucleic acid was either cDNA or gDNA, and it came from T cells, B-cell-depleted T cells, or PBMCs.

In the study's own analysis: Reference gene primer amplification gave estimated nucleated cell counts. TCRdb keeps only in-frame clones here, not all; method: immunoSEQ multiplex PCR. The V and J calls and clone size come from that table; D and trimming were worked out from the DNA. The repertoire holds about 110,000 clones, with around 90% as singletons. This clonotype was obtained from a human donor in a cohort sampled during active COVID-19. Sequencing used peripheral blood.

The CDR3 protein is CASSLDITYEQYF. The CDR3 DNA reads TGCGCCAGCAGCTTAGACATAACCTACGAGCAGTACTTC. The J gene is TRBJ2-7, the V gene TRBV5-1; D not resolved. This CDR3 spans 13 amino acids. Trimming shortened V by 2 bases and J by 2 bases, and 8 bases separated the two germline ends. Germline values: CDR1 SGHRS, CDR2 YFSETQ. The full variable domain, completed using reference TRBV5-1 and TRBJ2-7, is KAGVTQTPRYLIKTRGQQVTLSCSPISGHRSVSWYQQTPGQGLQFLFEYFSETQRNKGNFPGRFSGRQFSNSRSEMNVSTLELGDSALYLCASSLDITYEQYFGPGTRLTVT.